This TCR beta chain was obtained from a study of neurological immune-mediated disorders (dated by TCRdb to about 2019). Study-level background: Peripheral blood TCR-beta repertoires from patients with HTLV-I-associated myelopathy (HAM/TSP), patients with multiple sclerosis, and healthy controls were compared in the study using UMI-based sequencing. The cohort comprised roughly 69 subjects: roughly 15 HAM/TSP patients, 35 or so multiple sclerosis patients and approximately 20 healthy controls. The approximately 110 TCR-beta libraries included longitudinal samples, technical triplicates and paired sorted CD4+ and CD8+ T-cell subsets alongside PBMC samples. Points the paper makes about the study in general: TCR clonal expansion was greatest in HAM/TSP patients and smallest in MS patients, who ranked below even healthy controls. No identical CDR3 amino acid sequences were shared among expanded clones across subjects, suggesting private TCR-beta repertoires in all groups.

For the unsorted PBMC libraries, 2 million PBMCs were stored in RNAlater at -80 degrees C until RNA extraction and were used to generate the libraries. PBMCs were separated from peripheral blood using Ficoll-Hypaque density gradient centrifugation and then cryopreserved in liquid nitrogen. cDNA synthesis used template-switch 5'RACE with a primer carrying a 10-nucleotide random unique molecular identifier tagging each TCR transcript. Each sequencing run produced over 160 million TCR-beta sequences covering 15-18 subjects. Total RNA was extracted with the RNeasy kit. TCR-beta VDJ regions were amplified with primers for the TCR constant region and the 5'RACE anchor, using the KAPA Real-time Library Amplification kit. A first PCR added sample indexes and Illumina adaptors, and a second PCR then raised library yield. The roughly 650 bp TCR product was size-selected on a 2% E-gel SizeSelection system after Ampure bead purification. Before pooling, library quality was assessed on a Bioanalyzer, concentration was determined with Qubit, and library quantification was performed with the Kapa Library Quantification kit. An Illumina HiSeq 2500 was used to sequence the libraries paired-end at 2 x 150 bp. To increase sequence diversity, about 25-31% phiX was spiked into each library pool. Per the original workflow: Quality-filtered reads were processed with the UMI-based MiGEC pipeline, which removed over 75% of raw TCR sequences during error correction. IMGT germline references were used for aligning VDJ genes, and each clonotype was defined as a unique CDR3 amino acid sequence together with its V-J genes. Clonal expansion, Shannon diversity, and CDR3 relatedness (CalcPairwiseDistances, ClusterSamples) were evaluated with VDJtools, and phylogenetic trees were built with CLCbio workbench. A clone was classed as expanded if it had 8 or more unique UMIs, a cutoff based on coefficient-of-variation modelling across technical triplicates. TCRdb reprocessed the public reads (quality trimming at Q25 with fastp, clone calling with MiXCR) and kept in-frame beta chains. Rows are unified per CDR3 protein, each entry keeping the most common DNA and genes. TCRdb's processing, not the authors', yielded these V and J calls. The sample includes about 21,000 distinct CDR3 sequences, with 15% observed a single time. The ten largest clones represent roughly 14% of the sample.

This clonotype was seen many times. Its antigen is still unknown. The sample holds no much larger clone one base away, and base qualities are not on file. The TCR was taken from a female donor with HTLV-1-associated myelopathy (HAM/TSP). Sequenced input: PBMCs.

For the CDR3, the sequence is CSALTQDSYEQYF. The DNA sequence follows: TGCAGTGCTCTCACACAGGACTCCTACGAGCAGTACTTC. This sequence uses TRBV20-1 and TRBJ2-7; TRBD1 is perhaps the D gene, given 5 matching bases. Counted from cysteine to phenylalanine, this CDR3 has 13 amino acids. The read is trimmed to its CDR3 DNA, 39 bases read in frame from base 1. V and J lose 5 bases and 0 bases, and a span of 11 bases separates them. Based on the germline V gene (reference sequence), the CDR1 and CDR2 sequences are DFQATT and SNEGSKA.